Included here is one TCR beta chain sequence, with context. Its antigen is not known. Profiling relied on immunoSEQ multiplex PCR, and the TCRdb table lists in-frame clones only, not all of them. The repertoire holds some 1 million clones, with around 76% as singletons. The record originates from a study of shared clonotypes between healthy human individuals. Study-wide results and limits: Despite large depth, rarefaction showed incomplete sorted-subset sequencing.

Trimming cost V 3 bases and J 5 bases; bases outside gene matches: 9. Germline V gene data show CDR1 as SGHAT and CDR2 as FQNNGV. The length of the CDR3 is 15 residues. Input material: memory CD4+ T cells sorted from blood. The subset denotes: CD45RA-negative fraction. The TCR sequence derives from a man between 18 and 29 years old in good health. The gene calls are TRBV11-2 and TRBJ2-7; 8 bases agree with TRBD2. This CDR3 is CASSFQFGGRNEQYF. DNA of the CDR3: TGTGCCAGCAGCTTCCAGTTTGGCGGGAGGAACGAGCAGTACTTC.